This T cell receptor (beta chain) was recovered during a study of post-analysis software for immune sequencing data. Background on the study: Recorded disease courses covered relapsing-remitting, secondary progressive and progressive-relapsing multiple sclerosis. Some patients had no subtype annotation.

V was trimmed by 3 bases and J by 2 bases, leaving 8 bases between them. Per the germline V gene, CDR1 is LGHDT and CDR2 is YNNKEL (reference sequence). The CDR3 consists of 14 residues. This clonotype was observed a handful of times. Its target is not known. Study-wide results and caveats: The F measure placed samples prepared in the same batch into strongly shared clusters. Relative to controls, patients had roughly five TRBV segments at higher frequency, with TRBV5-6, TRBV5-1 and TRBV20-1 among these. When compared against controls, multiple sclerosis patients showed significantly lower normalized Chao1 diversity.

Carried by the TCR beta cDNA libraries were unique molecular identifiers. Roughly 500,000 cDNA molecules came from around 1 to 10 million T cells. TCRdb re-called the PCR reads through MiXCR, storing one row per CDR3 protein. The sample has about 540,000 distinct CDR3 sequences, 34% seen once. Sequencing input: blood. This rearrangement joins TRBV3-1 to TRBJ2-1; TRBD2 might be the D (6 bases). The receptor was derived from a girl between 2 and 17 years old with multiple sclerosis. The CDR3 loop reads CASSQSGAYNEQFF. The DNA of the CDR3 is TGTGCCAGCAGCCAGTCGGGGGCCTACAATGAGCAGTTCTTC.